This T cell receptor (beta chain) was profiled in a study of shared clonotypes between healthy human individuals. Overall study: For every donor, three CD4 naive, three CD4 memory, two CD8 naive and one CD8 memory plates were used. Findings and caveats of the study: Relative to clonotypes present in all four donors, those not shared had lower generation probabilities.

Produced via immunoSEQ multiplex PCR; TCRdb's table is partial and in-frame only. The table shows about 980,000 clones, with 70% to 85% occurring only once. The germline V gene has CDR1 SEHNR and CDR2 FQNEAQ (reference sequence). There are 15 residues in the CDR3. Concerning this clone itself: Antigen unknown. Germline is not matched at one junction end, which may reflect a read error.

Sequences were obtained from memory CD4+ T cells sorted from blood. Subset here: CD45RA-negative fraction. This chain joins TRBV7-9 and TRBJ1-2; D unclear. The sequence came from a man in his late teens or twenties in good health. CDR3 sequence (DNA): TGTGCCAGCAGCTCGGCCTCGGCCGGAACCTACACTGCCTCCTTC. Amino acids: CASSSASAGTYTASF.